Following are 19 T cell receptor beta chains from one sample sequenced in a study of blood T cell repertoires in COVID-19. Sequenced by immunoSEQ multiplex PCR; TCRdb stores in-frame clones only, minus some. The sample shows 360,000 or so clones, just under 90% of them seen only once. The material sequenced was PBMCs or T cells enriched from blood (not recorded which). Receptor source: a woman aged 25 to 45 who had recovered from COVID-19.

The chain links TRBV5-1 to TRBJ2-5, with 16 bases identical to TRBD2. The trim removed 6 bases at V and 9 bases at J, leaving 8 bases unmatched. CDR3 size: 15 residues. In germline, CDR1 is SGHRS, CDR2 YFSETQ. The DNA for the CDR3 is TGCGCCAGCACCCCACCGGGACTAGCGGGGGGGCCCCAGTACTTC. Encoded protein: CASTPPGLAGGPQYF.

This rearrangement joins TRBV19 to TRBJ1-2; D gene uncertain. The CDR3 length is 12 residues. CDR1 LNHDA and CDR2 SQIVND come from the germline V gene (reference sequence). V was trimmed by 9 bases and J by 4 bases, leaving 12 bases between them. The CDR3 region has the DNA TGTGCCAGCTGGGAGCTAGGCTATGGCTACACCTTC. This translates into CASWELGYGYTF.

V gene TRBV28 combines with J gene TRBJ2-1, with TRBD2 matching over 10 bases. Trimming at V came to 4 bases and at J to 0 bases, leaving 0 bases not matched to a gene. The germline V gene encodes CDR1 MDHEN and CDR2 SYDVKM. The CDR3 contains 15 residues. CDR3 sequence reads: CASSSSGGSYNEQFF. Written as DNA, the CDR3 is TGTGCCAGCAGTTCTAGCGGGGGCTCCTACAATGAGCAGTTCTTC. The full variable domain, completed using reference TRBV28 and TRBJ2-1, is DVKVTQSSRYLVKRTGEKVFLECVQDMDHENMFWYRQDPGLGLRLIYFSYDVKMKEKGDIPEGYSVSREKKERFSLILESASTNQTSMYLCASSSSGGSYNEQFFGPGTRLTVL.

The chain carries TRBV5-1 and TRBJ2-5; D not certain. The V gene's germline CDR1 is SGHRS and CDR2 YFSETQ. This CDR3 is built from 14 residues. V dropped 0 bases and J dropped 5 bases, with 11 bases sitting between them. CDR3 loop: CASSLGSPSETQYF. The CDR3 DNA reads as TGCGCCAGCAGCTTGGGCAGTCCCTCGGAGACCCAGTACTTC.

This chain uses TRBV9 with TRBJ2-2; D is unresolved. CDR1 is SGDLS, CDR2 YYNGEE, per germline. CDR3 size: 11 residues. V lost 0 bases and J lost 10, with 4 bases in between. The CDR3 protein is CASSVAKELFF. CDR3 bases: TGTGCCAGCAGCGTAGCAAAGGAGCTGTTTTTT.

In nucleotides, the CDR3 is TGTGCCAGTAGTCCCCTAGGGAAGCGGGGTTACTACAATGAGCAGTTCTTC. Its translation is CASSPLGKRGYYNEQFF. V is TRBV19 and J is TRBJ2-1; 7 bases align to TRBD2. Germline trimming cut 5 bases from V and 3 bases from J; bases unmatched to any gene: 13. The CDR3 covers 17 residues. Germline CDR1 and CDR2: LNHDA and SQIVND (reference sequence). The full variable domain, rest sourced from reference TRBV19 and TRBJ2-1, is DGGITQSPKYLFRKEGQNVTLSCEQNLNHDAMYWYRQDPGQGLRLIYYSQIVNDFQKGDIAEGYSVSREKKESFPLTVTSAQKNPTAFYLCASSPLGKRGYYNEQFFGPGTRLTVL.

The CDR3 sequence: CASSRRDPNYEQYF. The DNA of the CDR3 is TGTGCCAGCAGCCGGCGGGACCCCAACTACGAGCAGTACTTC. V usage is TRBV7-9 and J usage is TRBJ2-7, with D perhaps matching TRBD2 (6 bases). The germline V gene encodes CDR1 SEHNR and CDR2 FQNEAQ (reference sequence). The CDR3 totals 14 residues. V lost 5 bases and J 3 bases, leaving 14 bases between the germline ends.

The chain recombines TRBV9 with TRBJ1-6; possible D gene TRBD1, 5 bases. This CDR3 has 15 amino acids. CDR1 SGDLS and CDR2 YYNGEE come from the germline V gene. V dropped 0 bases and J dropped 5 bases, with 9 bases sitting between them. The CDR3 sequence: CASSVEGANNSPLHF. In DNA form, the CDR3 reads TGTGCCAGCAGCGTAGAAGGGGCAAATAATTCACCCCTCCACTTT.

The J gene is TRBJ2-7, the V gene TRBV12-3 or TRBV12-4; D gene uncertain. Between the trimmed V and J ends, which lost 1 base and 4 bases, there was a span of 8 bases. The CDR3 covers 13 residues. This CDR3 reads CASSLDSIYEQYF. The CDR3 DNA follows: TGTGCCAGCAGTTTAGACAGTATATACGAGCAGTACTTC.

V usage is TRBV18 and J usage is TRBJ1-3, with D uncertain. V lost 2 bases, J lost 0 bases, and 11 bases lay in between. The CDR3 length is 16 residues. Per the germline V gene, CDR1 is KGHSH and CDR2 is LQKENI. CDR3 loop: CASSPFDKSSGNTIYF. As DNA, the CDR3 is TGTGCCAGCTCACCATTCGACAAATCCTCTGGAAACACCATATATTTT.

CDR3 amino acids: CASSDALRIPDGTEAFF. The CDR3 bases are TGTGCCAGCAGCGACGCCCTGCGAATCCCAGACGGGACTGAAGCTTTCTTT. J is TRBJ1-1 and V is TRBV9; no definite D call. This CDR3 is built from 17 residues. The germline V gene has CDR1 SGDLS and CDR2 YYNGEE. Trimming took off 3 bases at V and 5 bases at J, with 23 bases between the two ends.

The V call is TRBV19, the J call TRBJ1-1, with 9 bases identical to TRBD1. The V gene end was trimmed by 5 bases and the J gene end by 0 bases; junction bases not matched to a gene: 4. The CDR3 covers 15 residues. Germline CDR1 and CDR2: LNHDA and SQIVND (reference sequence). CDR3 sequence reads: CASSLTGGMNTEAFF. The CDR3 DNA reads TGTGCCAGTAGTTTGACAGGGGGTATGAACACTGAAGCTTTCTTT.

This clone showed up just a few times. This sequence joins TRBV5-6 and TRBJ2-7, with TRBD2 identical over 8 bases. The CDR3 loop spans 12 amino acids. With V trimmed by 2 bases and J by 7 bases, 2 bases remained unmatched. The germline V gene has CDR1 SGHDT and CDR2 YYEEEE. The CDR3, as DNA: TGTGCCAGCAGCTTCCGGGGGGGAGAGCAGTACTTC. Translated, it gives CASSFRGGEQYF. Complete variable domain (other parts from reference TRBV5-6 and TRBJ2-7): DAGVTQSPTHLIKTRGQQVTLRCSPKSGHDTVSWYQQALGQGPQFIFQYYEEEERQRGNFPDRFSGHQFPNYSSELNVNALLLGDSALYLCASSFRGGEQYFGPGTRLTVT.

The V and J genes are TRBV5-6 and TRBJ2-1; D is uncertain. V was shortened by 0 bases and J by 16 bases, with 17 bases between the two germline ends. Germline V gene sequence: CDR1 SGHDT, CDR2 YYEEEE. The CDR3 totals 13 residues. The CDR3 DNA reads as TGTGCCAGCAGCTTGGCCTTGGAGTTAGCAGCATTCTTC. Translation: CASSLALELAAFF. Combining the CDR3 with reference TRBV5-6 and TRBJ2-1 gives the whole variable domain DAGVTQSPTHLIKTRGQQVTLRCSPKSGHDTVSWYQQALGQGPQFIFQYYEEEERQRGNFPDRFSGHQFPNYSSELNVNALLLGDSALYLCASSLALELAAFFGPGTRLTVL.

CDR3 residues: CASSPGGGFSGANVLTF. The CDR3 coding sequence is TGTGCCAGCAGCCCTGGGGGCGGTTTCTCTGGGGCCAACGTCCTGACTTTC. The gene calls are TRBV5-4 and TRBJ2-6; D perhaps matches TRBD1 (6 bases). Germline V gives CDR1 SGHNT, CDR2 YYREEE (reference sequence). The CDR3 length is 17 residues. The V gene lost 4 bases and the J gene lost 0 bases, with 14 bases spanning the gap.

This chain joins TRBV28 and TRBJ1-1; D remains ambiguous. Germline CDR1 and CDR2: MDHEN and SYDVKM. This CDR3 spans 14 amino acids. Trimming left V 8 bases short and J 1 base short, with 14 bases between. CDR3 bases: TGTGCCAGCGTTAAAGCTGCAGGGAACACTGAAGCTTTCTTT. It is translated as CASVKAAGNTEAFF.

The chain couples TRBV5-1 to TRBJ2-7; the match to TRBD1 covers 9 bases. The germline gives CDR1 SGHRS, CDR2 YFSETQ. The CDR3 spans 14 residues. Trimming took 3 bases from V and 7 from J; bases not matched to a gene: 8. In nucleotides, the CDR3 is TGCGCCAGCAGCTGGGACAGGGCCCTGGGGGAGCAGTACTTC. This translates into CASSWDRALGEQYF.

V gene TRBV19 combines with J gene TRBJ1-1; D remains unclear. Germline V gene lookup returns CDR1 LNHDA and CDR2 SQIVND (reference sequence). CDR3 length: 13 residues. V lost 6 bases, J lost 10 bases, and 18 bases lay in between. The chain's CDR3 is CASSPGLFSSAFF. CDR3 sequence (DNA): TGTGCCAGTAGCCCCGGACTTTTCTCTTCAGCTTTCTTT.

The CDR3 sequence is CSVETDPLYGYTF. Here the CDR3 DNA reads TGCAGCGTTGAGACAGACCCTTTGTATGGCTACACCTTC. The chain employs TRBV29-1 and TRBJ1-2; maybe TRBD1 (5 bases). The CDR3 runs 13 residues. CDR1 SQVTM and CDR2 ANQGSEA come from the germline V gene. V was cut by 3 bases and J by 5 bases, with 13 bases left in between.